What follows are 17 T cell receptor beta chains derived from one specimen sequenced in a study of shared clonotypes between healthy human individuals. Assay: immunoSEQ multiplex PCR; the TCRdb copy retains only in-frame clones and omits some. The repertoire includes about 990,000 clones, 75% to 80% of them detected once, and roughly 0.55% sits in the top ten. The specimen was memory CD4+ T cells from PBMCs. Regarding subset: CD45RA-negative fraction. These receptors came from a man younger than 30 in good health. Some clones in this sample may be carry-over from other donors' samples.

This clone was detected only a few times. This sequence joins TRBV28 and TRBJ2-1; perhaps TRBD2 as D (6 bases). CDR1 is MDHEN, CDR2 SYDVKM, per germline. This CDR3 comprises 16 residues. Trimming cost V 4 bases and J 0 bases, with 13 bases left between them. DNA for the CDR3: TGTGCCAGCAGTTCCGGGCTGCGGGGCTCCTACAATGAGCAGTTCTTC. It yields the protein CASSSGLRGSYNEQFF.

The gene calls are TRBV10-3 and TRBJ1-2; no reliable D call. V was clipped by 0 bases and J by 2 bases, with 1 base between them. This CDR3 has 12 residues. CDR1 ENHRY and CDR2 SYGVKD come from the germline V gene. CDR3 nucleotide sequence: TGTGCCATCAGTGAGTCGAACTATGGCTACACCTTC. This translates into CAISESNYGYTF.

Here the CDR3 reads CASSVGAVSGGELFF. The CDR3 coding sequence is TGTGCCAGCAGCGTAGGGGCGGTTTCGGGTGGGGAGCTGTTTTTT. J is TRBJ2-2 and V is TRBV9; D call uncertain. Looked up from germline, CDR1 is SGDLS and CDR2 is YYNGEE. With 0 bases removed from V and 8 bases from J, the gap between germline ends came to 14 bases. The CDR3 loop spans 15 amino acids.

This clone has just a few counts. Other DNA sequences in the same sample also yield this CDR3. This chain joins TRBV9 and TRBJ2-3, with no clear D. The V and J ends lost 0 bases and 0 bases respectively, with 5 bases between them. CDR1 is SGDLS and CDR2 is YYNGEE in the germline V gene. This CDR3 is built from 14 residues. The CDR3 sequence: CASSVGESTDTQYF. The CDR3 DNA reads as TGTGCCAGCAGCGTAGGGGAAAGCACAGATACGCAGTATTTT. Supplemented by reference TRBV9 and TRBJ2-3, the full variable domain reads DSGVTQTPKHLITATGQRVTLRCSPRSGDLSVYWYQQSLDQGLQFLIQYYNGEERAKGNILERFSAQQFPDLHSELNLSSLELGDSALYFCASSVGESTDTQYFGPGTRLTVL.

The chain combines TRBV7-9 with TRBJ2-7, with D possibly being TRBD1 (5 bases). The CDR3 spans 13 residues. The germline V and J ends were trimmed by 2 bases and 3 bases, with 8 bases remaining between them. Germline V gene data show CDR1 as SEHNR and CDR2 as FQNEAQ (reference sequence). CDR3 loop: CASSLTGDYEQYF. CDR3 sequence (DNA): TGTGCCAGCAGCTTAACAGGAGACTACGAGCAGTACTTC.

V usage is TRBV4-1 and J usage is TRBJ2-2, with a possible D match to TRBD2 (5 bases). The CDR3 totals 16 residues. V gave up 3 bases and J gave up 3 bases, with 14 bases separating them. CDR1 and CDR2 (germline): MGHRA, YSYEKL. The CDR3 DNA reads TGCGCCAGCAGCCATTTTTCTAGCCTTGACACCGGGGAGCTGTTTTTT. Its protein is CASSHFSSLDTGELFF.

As concerns this clone: A much larger clonotype is one base distant, so this may be a read error. This chain joins TRBV11-1 and TRBJ2-7; 9 nucleotides match TRBD1. V lost 4 bases and J lost 2; bases outside the gene matches: 3. Germline loops: CDR1 SGHAT, CDR2 FQDESV (reference sequence). The CDR3 is 14 amino acids. The CDR3, as DNA: TGTGCCAGCAGCTCCCGGGACAGGGCCTACGAGCAGTACTTC. This encodes CASSSRDRAYEQYF.

Regarding this clone: This sample includes further DNA sequences coding for the same CDR3. The V and J genes are TRBV10-3 and TRBJ1-4; 9 bases are shared with TRBD1. Germline loops: CDR1 ENHRY, CDR2 SYGVKD. The length of the CDR3 is 18 residues. The trim removed 3 bases at V and 0 bases at J, leaving 8 bases unmatched. CDR3 loop: CAISDSEDRGSTNEKLFF. Here the CDR3 DNA reads TGTGCCATCAGTGATTCCGAGGACAGGGGATCAACTAATGAAAAACTGTTTTTT.

This chain joins TRBV15 and TRBJ1-2, with 7 positions matching TRBD1. Germline V gene data show CDR1 as LNHNV and CDR2 as YYDKDF (reference sequence). The CDR3 is 19 residues long. Trimming at V came to 3 bases and at J to 0 bases, leaving 16 bases not matched to a gene. CDR3 protein: CATSSPRGQSAYSNYGYTF. The CDR3 DNA reads TGTGCCACCAGCAGCCCAAGGGGACAGTCTGCCTACTCTAACTATGGCTACACCTTC.

Details on this clone: Other DNA sequences of this sample code for an identical CDR3. The chain recombines TRBV5-6 with TRBJ2-3; D remains unclear. The CDR3 length is 13 residues. Looked up from germline, CDR1 is SGHDT and CDR2 is YYEEEE. V was trimmed by 4 bases and J by 3 bases, leaving 9 bases between them. The CDR3 sequence: CASSPVGTDTQYF. The CDR3 coding sequence is TGTGCCAGCAGCCCTGTCGGGACAGATACGCAGTATTTT.

In its sample, this clone was seen a few times. The V call is TRBV28, the J call TRBJ1-2; D unclear. Per germline, CDR1 MDHEN and CDR2 SYDVKM. V was shortened by 6 bases and J by 3 bases, with 8 bases between the two germline ends. This CDR3 has 12 amino acids. The CDR3 DNA reads TGTGCCAGCAGCCCCCGTTACTATGGCTACACCTTC. The encoded protein is CASSPRYYGYTF.

The CDR3 sequence: CASSIRGGPRSSYEQYF. CDR3 nucleotides: TGTGCCAGTAGTATTAGGGGAGGGCCTAGGAGCTCCTACGAGCAGTACTTC. The chain is built from TRBV19 and TRBJ2-7, with 7 nucleotides matching TRBD2. V was pared by 3 bases and J by 0 bases, with 11 bases of the junction left unmatched. The germline gives CDR1 LNHDA, CDR2 SQIVND (reference sequence). CDR3 length: 17 residues.

The V gene is TRBV4-1, the J gene TRBJ2-3, with D hard to call. The germline V gene has CDR1 MGHRA and CDR2 YSYEKL. The CDR3 consists of 16 residues. The V and J ends lost 0 bases and 0 bases respectively, with 10 bases between them. The DNA for the CDR3 is TGCGCCAGCAGCCAAGACCGTCGGTCTAGCACAGATACGCAGTATTTT. It yields the protein CASSQDRRSSTDTQYF.

This clone was seen a few times. CDR3 sequence reads: CASSLGTSGQETQYF. The CDR3 coding sequence is TGTGCCAGCAGCCTCGGGACTAGCGGTCAAGAGACCCAGTACTTC. The chain links TRBV28 to TRBJ2-5; 11 positions match TRBD2. CDR1 and CDR2 from the germline V gene are MDHEN and SYDVKM. The junction had 5 bases not matched to a gene; V was cut back by 6 bases and J by 2 bases. This CDR3 region has 15 residues.

A remark on this clone: The sample has other DNA sequences that encode this CDR3 too. This chain joins TRBV5-1 and TRBJ1-1; the D is unclear. CDR3 length: 13 amino acids. The V gene's germline CDR1 is SGHRS and CDR2 YFSETQ. Trimming took 1 base from V and 5 from J, leaving 9 bases between them. The CDR3 DNA reads as TGCGCCAGCAGCTTGTTTTCGGGGACTGAAGCTTTCTTT. Translation: CASSLFSGTEAFF.

The chain combines TRBV4-3 with TRBJ1-1, with D perhaps matching TRBD1 (5 bases). The CDR3 has 16 amino acids. The V end was cut by 1 base, the J end by 3 bases, with 15 bases between. From germline, CDR1 is LGHNA and CDR2 YSLEER. The CDR3 loop is CASSQGSGRVDTEAFF. For the CDR3, the DNA is TGCGCCAGCAGCCAAGGGTCAGGCAGGGTGGACACTGAAGCTTTCTTT.

Details on this clone: Other nucleotide sequences from this sample produce the same CDR3. The chain is built from TRBV2 and TRBJ2-5; D gene unclear. V was cut by 6 bases and J by 2 bases, with 4 bases left in between. This CDR3 is built from 11 residues. From germline, CDR1 is SNHLY and CDR2 FYNNEI. This CDR3 reads CASRYQETQYF. CDR3 nucleotides: TGTGCCAGCAGATATCAAGAGACCCAGTACTTC. Variable domain in full (rest from reference TRBV2 and TRBJ2-5): EPEVTQTPSHQVTQMGQEVILRCVPISNHLYFYWYRQILGQKVEFLVSFYNNEISEKSEIFDDQFSVERPDGSNFTLKIRSTKLEDSAMYFCASRYQETQYFGPGTRLLVL.